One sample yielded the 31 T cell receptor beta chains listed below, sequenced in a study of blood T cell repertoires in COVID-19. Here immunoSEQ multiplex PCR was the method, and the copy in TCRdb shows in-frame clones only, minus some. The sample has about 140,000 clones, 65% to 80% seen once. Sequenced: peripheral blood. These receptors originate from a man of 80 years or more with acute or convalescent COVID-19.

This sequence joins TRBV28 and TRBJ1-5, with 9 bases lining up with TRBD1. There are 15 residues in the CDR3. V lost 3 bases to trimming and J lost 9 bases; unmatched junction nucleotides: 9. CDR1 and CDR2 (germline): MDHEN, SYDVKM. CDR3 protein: CASSFVDRGSGPQHF. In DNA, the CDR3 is TGTGCCAGCAGTTTTGTGGACAGGGGCTCGGGGCCCCAGCATTTT.

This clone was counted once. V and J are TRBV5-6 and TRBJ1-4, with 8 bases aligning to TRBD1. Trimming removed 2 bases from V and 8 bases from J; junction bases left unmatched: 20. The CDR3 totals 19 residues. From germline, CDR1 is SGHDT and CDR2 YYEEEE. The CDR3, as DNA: TGTGCCAGCAGCTTCGGAGGGGTGACAGGGGCGTTTTGGGGCGAAAAACTGTTTTTT. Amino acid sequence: CASSFGGVTGAFWGEKLFF. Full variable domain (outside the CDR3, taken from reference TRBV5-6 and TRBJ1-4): DAGVTQSPTHLIKTRGQQVTLRCSPKSGHDTVSWYQQALGQGPQFIFQYYEEEERQRGNFPDRFSGHQFPNYSSELNVNALLLGDSALYLCASSFGGVTGAFWGEKLFFGSGTQLSVL.

The CDR3 sequence is CASSGLQGETPYEQYF. CDR3 nucleotide sequence: TGTGCCAGCAGTGGTTTACAGGGGGAAACTCCCTACGAGCAGTACTTC. V gene TRBV6-4 combines with J gene TRBJ2-7, with 8 bases fitting TRBD1. This CDR3 is 16 amino acids long. Germline V gives CDR1 MRHNA, CDR2 SNTAGT. V shed 4 bases, J shed 2 bases, and the junction held 10 bases outside the gene matches.

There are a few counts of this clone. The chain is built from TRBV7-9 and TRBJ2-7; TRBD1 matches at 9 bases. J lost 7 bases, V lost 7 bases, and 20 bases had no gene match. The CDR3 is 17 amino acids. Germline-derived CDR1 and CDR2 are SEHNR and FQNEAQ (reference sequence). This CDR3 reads CASTLINLRDRDREQYF. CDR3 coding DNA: TGTGCCAGCACCCTTATTAACCTCCGGGACAGGGATAGGGAGCAGTACTTC.

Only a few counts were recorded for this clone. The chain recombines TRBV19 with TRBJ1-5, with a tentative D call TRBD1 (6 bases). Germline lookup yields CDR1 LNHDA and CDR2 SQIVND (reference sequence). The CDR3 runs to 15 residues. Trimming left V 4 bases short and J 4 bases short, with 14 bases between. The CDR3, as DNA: TGTGCCAGTAGTACATCTCGTACAGGGAATCAGCCCCAGCATTTT. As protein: CASSTSRTGNQPQHF. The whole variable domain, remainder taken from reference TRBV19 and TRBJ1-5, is DGGITQSPKYLFRKEGQNVTLSCEQNLNHDAMYWYRQDPGQGLRLIYYSQIVNDFQKGDIAEGYSVSREKKESFPLTVTSAQKNPTAFYLCASSTSRTGNQPQHFGDGTRLSIL.

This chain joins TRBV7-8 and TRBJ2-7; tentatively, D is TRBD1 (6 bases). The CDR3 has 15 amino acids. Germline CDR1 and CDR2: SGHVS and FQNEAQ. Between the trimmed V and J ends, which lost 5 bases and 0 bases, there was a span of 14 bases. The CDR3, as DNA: TGTGCCAGCAGCCAAGCGACAGGTTTCTCCTACGAGCAGTACTTC. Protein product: CASSQATGFSYEQYF.

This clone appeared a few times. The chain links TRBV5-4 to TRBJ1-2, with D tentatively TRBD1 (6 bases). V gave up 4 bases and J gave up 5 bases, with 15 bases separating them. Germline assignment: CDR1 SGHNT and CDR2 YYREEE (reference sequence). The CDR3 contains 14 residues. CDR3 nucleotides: TGTGCCAGCAGCGCGGAATGGGGGCAATATGGCTACACCTTC. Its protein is CASSAEWGQYGYTF. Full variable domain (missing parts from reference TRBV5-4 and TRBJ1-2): ETGVTQSPTHLIKTRGQQVTLRCSSQSGHNTVSWYQQALGQGPQFIFQYYREEENGRGNFPPRFSGLQFPNYSSELNVNALELDDSALYLCASSAEWGQYGYTFGSGTRLTVV.

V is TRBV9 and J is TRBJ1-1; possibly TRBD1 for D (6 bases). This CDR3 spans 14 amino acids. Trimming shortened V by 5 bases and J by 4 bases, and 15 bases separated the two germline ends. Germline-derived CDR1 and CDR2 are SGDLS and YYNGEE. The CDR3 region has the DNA TGTGCCAGCAGTTACAGGGAGGGTGGCACTGAAGCTTTCTTT. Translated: CASSYREGGTEAFF. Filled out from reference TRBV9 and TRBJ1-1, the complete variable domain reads DSGVTQTPKHLITATGQRVTLRCSPRSGDLSVYWYQQSLDQGLQFLIQYYNGEERAKGNILERFSAQQFPDLHSELNLSSLELGDSALYFCASSYREGGTEAFFGQGTRLTVV.

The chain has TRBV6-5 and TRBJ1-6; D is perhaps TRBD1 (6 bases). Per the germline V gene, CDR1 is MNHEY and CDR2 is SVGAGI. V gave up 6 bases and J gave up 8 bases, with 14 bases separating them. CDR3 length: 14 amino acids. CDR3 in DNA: TGTGCCAGCAGCAGGACAGACGTGGATTCACCCCTCCACTTT. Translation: CASSRTDVDSPLHF.

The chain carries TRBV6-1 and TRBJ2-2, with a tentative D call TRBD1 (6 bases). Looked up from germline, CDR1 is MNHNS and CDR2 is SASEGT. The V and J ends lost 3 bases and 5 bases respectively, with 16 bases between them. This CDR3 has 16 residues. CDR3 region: CASSESGDPRTGELFF. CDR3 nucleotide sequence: TGTGCCAGCAGTGAGTCAGGGGACCCGAGGACCGGGGAGCTGTTTTTT.

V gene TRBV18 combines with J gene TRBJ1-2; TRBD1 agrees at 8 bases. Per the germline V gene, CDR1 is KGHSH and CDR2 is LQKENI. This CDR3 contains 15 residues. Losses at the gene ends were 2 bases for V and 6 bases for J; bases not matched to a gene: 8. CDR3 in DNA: TGTGCCAGCTCACCAAACACAGGACAGGGCGATGGCTACACCTTC. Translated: CASSPNTGQGDGYTF.

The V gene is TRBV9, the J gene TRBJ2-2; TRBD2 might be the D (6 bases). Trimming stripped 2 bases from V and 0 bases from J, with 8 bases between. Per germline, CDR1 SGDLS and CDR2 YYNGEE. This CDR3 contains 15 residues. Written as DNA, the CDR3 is TGTGCCAGCAGCGTCGGGGGTACGAACACCGGGGAGCTGTTTTTT. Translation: CASSVGGTNTGELFF.

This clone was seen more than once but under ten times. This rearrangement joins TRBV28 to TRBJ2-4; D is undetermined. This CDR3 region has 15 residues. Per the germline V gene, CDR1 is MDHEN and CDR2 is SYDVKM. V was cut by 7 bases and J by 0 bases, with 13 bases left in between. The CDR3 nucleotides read TGTGCCAGCAACTCGGGTGCTCTAGCCAAAAACATTCAGTACTTC. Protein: CASNSGALAKNIQYF.

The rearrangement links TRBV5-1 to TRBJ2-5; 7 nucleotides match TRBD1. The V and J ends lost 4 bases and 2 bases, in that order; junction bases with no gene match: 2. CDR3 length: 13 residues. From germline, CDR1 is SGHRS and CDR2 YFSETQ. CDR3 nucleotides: TGCGCCAGCAGCAGGGGACAGCAAGAGACCCAGTACTTC. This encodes CASSRGQQETQYF. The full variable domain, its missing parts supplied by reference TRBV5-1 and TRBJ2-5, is KAGVTQTPRYLIKTRGQQVTLSCSPISGHRSVSWYQQTPGQGLQFLFEYFSETQRNKGNFPGRFSGRQFSNSRSEMNVSTLELGDSALYLCASSRGQQETQYFGPGTRLLVL.

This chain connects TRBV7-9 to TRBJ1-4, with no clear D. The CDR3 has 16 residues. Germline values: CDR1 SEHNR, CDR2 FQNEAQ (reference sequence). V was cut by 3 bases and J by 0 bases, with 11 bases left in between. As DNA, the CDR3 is TGTGCCAGCAGCTTTGGCCTTCACCCAACTAATGAAAAACTGTTTTTT. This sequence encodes CASSFGLHPTNEKLFF.

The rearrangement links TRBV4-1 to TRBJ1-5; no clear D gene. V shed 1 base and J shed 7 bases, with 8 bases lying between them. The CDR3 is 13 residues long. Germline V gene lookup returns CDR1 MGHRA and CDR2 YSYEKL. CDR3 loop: CASSQGEKQPQHF. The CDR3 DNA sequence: TGCGCCAGCAGCCAAGGAGAGAAACAGCCCCAGCATTTT.

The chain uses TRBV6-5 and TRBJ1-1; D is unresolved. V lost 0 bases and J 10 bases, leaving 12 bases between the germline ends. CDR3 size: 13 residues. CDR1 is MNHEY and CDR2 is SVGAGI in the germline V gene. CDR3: CASSYSSDTRAFF. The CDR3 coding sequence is TGTGCCAGCAGTTACTCGTCAGACACTAGAGCTTTCTTT.

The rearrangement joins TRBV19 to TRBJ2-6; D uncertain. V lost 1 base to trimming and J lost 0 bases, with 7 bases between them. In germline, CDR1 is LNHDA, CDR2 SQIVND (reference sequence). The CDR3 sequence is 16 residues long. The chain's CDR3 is CASSIGTVSGANVLTF. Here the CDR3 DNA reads TGTGCCAGTAGTATAGGAACAGTCTCTGGGGCCAACGTCCTGACTTTC.

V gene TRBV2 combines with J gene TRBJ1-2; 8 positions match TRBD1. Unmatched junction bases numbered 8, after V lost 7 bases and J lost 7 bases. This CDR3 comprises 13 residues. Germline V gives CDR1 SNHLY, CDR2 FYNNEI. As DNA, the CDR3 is TGTGCCAGCAATATGGACAGGGCGGGTGGCTACACCTTC. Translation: CASNMDRAGGYTF.

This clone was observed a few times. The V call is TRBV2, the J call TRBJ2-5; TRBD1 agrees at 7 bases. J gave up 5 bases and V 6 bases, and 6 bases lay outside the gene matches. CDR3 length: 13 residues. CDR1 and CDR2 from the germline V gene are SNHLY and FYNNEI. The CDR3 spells CASRTGFGETQYF. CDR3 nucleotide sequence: TGTGCCAGCAGGACAGGGTTTGGGGAGACCCAGTACTTC.

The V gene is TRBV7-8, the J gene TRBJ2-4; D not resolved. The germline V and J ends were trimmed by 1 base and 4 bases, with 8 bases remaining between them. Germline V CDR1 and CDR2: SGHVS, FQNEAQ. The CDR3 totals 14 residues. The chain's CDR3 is CASSLGVGKNIQYF. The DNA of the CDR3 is TGTGCCAGCAGCTTAGGGGTCGGGAAAAACATTCAGTACTTC.

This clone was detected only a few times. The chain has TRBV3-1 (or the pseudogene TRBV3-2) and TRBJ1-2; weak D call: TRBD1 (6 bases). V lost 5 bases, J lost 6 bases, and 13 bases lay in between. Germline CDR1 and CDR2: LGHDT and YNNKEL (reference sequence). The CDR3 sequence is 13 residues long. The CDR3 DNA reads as TGTGCCAGCAGCTTAGACAAGGGGGATGGCTACACCTTC. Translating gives CASSLDKGDGYTF.

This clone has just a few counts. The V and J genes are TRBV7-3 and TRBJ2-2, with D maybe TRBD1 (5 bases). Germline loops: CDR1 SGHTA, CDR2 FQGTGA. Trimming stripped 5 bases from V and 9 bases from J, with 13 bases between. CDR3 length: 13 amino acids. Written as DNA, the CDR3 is TGTGCCAGCAGCCAAGCTCAGGGTTGGGAGCTGTTTTTT. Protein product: CASSQAQGWELFF.

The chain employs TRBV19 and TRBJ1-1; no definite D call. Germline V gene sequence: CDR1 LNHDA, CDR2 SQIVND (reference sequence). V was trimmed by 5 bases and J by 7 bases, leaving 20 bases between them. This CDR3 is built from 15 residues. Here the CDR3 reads CASSDTAGSSVEAFF. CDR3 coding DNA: TGTGCCAGTAGTGATACCGCCGGGTCCTCGGTTGAAGCTTTCTTT.

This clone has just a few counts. CDR3 sequence: CASSLLASGGTQETQYF. DNA of the CDR3: TGTGCCAGCAGCTTATTAGCTAGCGGGGGGACCCAAGAGACCCAGTACTTC. The gene calls are TRBV7-3 and TRBJ2-5, with TRBD2 matching 11 bases. Germline CDR1 SGHTA, CDR2 FQGTGA. Unmatched junction bases numbered 6, after V lost 2 bases and J lost 1 base. The CDR3 has 17 residues.

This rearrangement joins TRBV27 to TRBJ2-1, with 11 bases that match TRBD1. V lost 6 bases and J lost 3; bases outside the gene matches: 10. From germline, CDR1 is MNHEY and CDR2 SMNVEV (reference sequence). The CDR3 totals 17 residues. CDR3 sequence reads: CASSKGAGTGGYNEQFF. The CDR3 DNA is TGTGCCAGCAGCAAGGGCGCCGGGACAGGGGGCTACAATGAGCAGTTCTTC.

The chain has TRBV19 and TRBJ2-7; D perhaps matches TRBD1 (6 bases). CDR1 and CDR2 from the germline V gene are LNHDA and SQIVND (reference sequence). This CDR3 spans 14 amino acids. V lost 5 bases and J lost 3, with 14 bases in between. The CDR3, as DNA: TGTGCCAGTAGTTCGACGACAGGAGACTACGAGCAGTACTTC. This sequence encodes CASSSTTGDYEQYF.

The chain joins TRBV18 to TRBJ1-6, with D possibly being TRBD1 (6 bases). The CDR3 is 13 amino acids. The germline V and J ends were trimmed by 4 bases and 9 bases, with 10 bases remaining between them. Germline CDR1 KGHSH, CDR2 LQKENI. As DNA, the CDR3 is TGTGCCAGCTCACAGAGCAGGGGTTCACCCCTCCACTTT. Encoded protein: CASSQSRGSPLHF.

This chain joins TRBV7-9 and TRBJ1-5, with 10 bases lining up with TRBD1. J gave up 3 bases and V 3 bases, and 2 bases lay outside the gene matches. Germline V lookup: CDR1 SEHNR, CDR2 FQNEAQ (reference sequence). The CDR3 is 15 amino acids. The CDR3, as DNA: TGTGCCAGCAGCTTGGGACAGGGGTTCAATCAGCCCCAGCATTTT. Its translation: CASSLGQGFNQPQHF. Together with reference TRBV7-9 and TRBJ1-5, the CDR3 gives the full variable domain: DTGVSQNPRHKITKRGQNVTFRCDPISEHNRLYWYRQTLGQGPEFLTYFQNEAQLEKSRLLSDRFSAERPKGSFSTLEIQRTEQGDSAMYLCASSLGQGFNQPQHFGDGTRLSIL.

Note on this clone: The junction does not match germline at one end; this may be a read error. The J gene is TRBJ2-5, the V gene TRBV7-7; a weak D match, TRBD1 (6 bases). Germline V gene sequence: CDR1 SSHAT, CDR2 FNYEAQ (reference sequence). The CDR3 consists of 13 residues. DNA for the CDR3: TGTGCTAGCAGCTTAGGACAGCAAGAGACCCAGTACTTC. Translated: CASSLGQQETQYF. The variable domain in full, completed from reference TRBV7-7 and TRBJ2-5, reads GAGVSQSPRYKVTKRGQDVTLRCDPISSHATLYWYQQALGQGPEFLTYFNYEAQPDKSGLPSDRFSAERPEGSISTLTIQRTEQRDSAMYRCASSLGQQETQYFGPGTRLLVL.

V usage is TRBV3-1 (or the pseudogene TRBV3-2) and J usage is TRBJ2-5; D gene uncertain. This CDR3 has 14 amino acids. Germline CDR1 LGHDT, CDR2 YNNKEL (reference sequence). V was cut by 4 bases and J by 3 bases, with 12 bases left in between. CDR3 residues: CASSPYYSKETQYF. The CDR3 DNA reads TGTGCCAGCAGCCCCTATTACTCTAAAGAGACCCAGTACTTC.